This T cell receptor beta chain was recovered during a study of blood T cells in healthy people across ages (dated by TCRdb to 2015 to 2017). In terms of the full investigation: In model experiments, template switching captured about one uniquely barcoded TCR beta cDNA molecule for every two T cells. Using deep sequencing normalized with unique cDNA molecular identifiers, the study measured how TCR beta repertoire diversity changes with age. Four age groups were formed from the donors: young (average roughly 15 years), middle-aged (approximately 39), aged (62) and long-lived (more than 75). To avoid experimental bias, donors of different ages were spread randomly across the sequencing lanes. Two additional independent replicas of 1 million unique cDNA reads from the same blood draw were analyzed for two donors (one aged 18 to 30 and one aged 80 or older). Study-wide findings and limitations: Estimates of total diversity from one million sequenced T cells were regarded as lower bounds and underestimates. Observed TCR beta diversity per million T cells fell roughly linearly with age, and a significant reduction was already apparent by age roughly 41. Donor CMV infection status was unknown, potentially confounding age-related changes in expanded clonotypes. The long-lived group showed more naive CD4+ T cells, fewer expanded clones and increased TCR diversity than the aged group, suggesting age selection. Because profiling used bulk unsorted PBMCs, naive and antigen-experienced compartments could not be compared conclusively. A strong correlation was found between observed TCR beta diversity and the percentage of naive T cells measured by flow cytometry.

The 35 to 40 donors, aged roughly 6 to 90 years, were systemically healthy Caucasian individuals from Russia. Each donor gave 9.5 to 10 milliliters of peripheral blood, drawn into EDTA-treated Vacutainer tubes. PBMCs were isolated by Ficoll-Paque density-gradient centrifugation, with at least 7 million obtained per sample. Trizol reagent was used to extract total RNA from the PBMCs, yielding at least 6 micrograms per sample. Naive CD45RAhigh/CD27high T cell percentages were measured by flow cytometry on a PBMC aliquot from every donor. V is shortened by 0 bases, J by 2 bases, and the region joining them spans 14 bases. CDR1 and CDR2, per the germline V gene, are SGHDT and YYEEEE. From cysteine to phenylalanine, the CDR3 is 16 amino acids long. CDR3 DNA only is kept here, 48 bases in frame from base 1. Concerning this clonotype itself: Its antigen is not yet known. The input lacks base qualities; no much larger clone sits a single base away.

Library preparation employed 5' RACE. Sequenced using an Illumina HiSeq 2500. A second roughly 7 to 11 cycle PCR used a sample-barcoded 5' primer and a J-beta primer mix. Each TCR beta cDNA molecule received a unique molecular identifier from a template-switch 5' adaptor carrying 12 random nucleotides. Each sample yielded at least 3 million CDR3-containing paired-end reads. The Mint cDNA synthesis kit, primed by a TRBC-specific oligonucleotide, was used to synthesize first-strand cDNA from all RNA. After uracil-DNA glycosylase treatment, a first 18-cycle PCR used universal primers M1SS and BC2_uni_R on all cDNA. The study's own analysis went as follows. Each sample was normalized by randomly selecting 1 million high-quality reads, each carrying a distinct molecular identifier. Reads with shared molecular identifiers were discarded instead of being binned into consensus sequences. MiTCR, run with a Q25 quality threshold and the strictest error-elimination algorithm, handled CDR3 identification, clonotype clustering and error correction. A nonparametric unseen species model using Euler transformation provided a lower-bound estimate of total TCR beta diversity. The raw public reads went through TCRdb reprocessing: fastp at Q25, MiXCR clone calling, in-frame beta chains kept. A single entry per CDR3 protein holds the most common genes and DNA from its merged rows. TCRdb, not the authors, supplied the V and J calls. The sample table contains around 320,000 distinct CDR3 sequences; only one count was recorded for 25% to 30% of them. The ten largest clones capture around 29% of the sample.

This receptor chain uses TRBV5-6 and TRBJ2-5, with the D gene uncertain. This sequence originates from a woman in her 70s in good health. Sequenced: blood. The CDR3 region has the sequence CASSLAYSEKQETQYF. Read as DNA, the sequence is TGTGCCAGCAGCTTGGCCTATTCAGAGAAGCAAGAGACCCAGTACTTC.